The sequence of this T cell receptor (beta chain) was determined in a study of response to subunit inactivated influenza vaccine. Study-level points and caveats: The authors suggested that few new T cells are recruited per seasonal influenza vaccination.

In its sample, this clonotype was seen a few times. The antigen remains unidentified. J was trimmed by 2 bases and V by 5 bases; bases with no gene match: 9. The CDR3 covers 16 residues. Germline assignment: CDR1 LNHNV and CDR2 YYDKDF (reference sequence). Using its own MiXCR run on the RT-PCR reads, TCRdb lists one record per CDR3 protein. The sample holds 700,000 to 900,000 distinct CDR3 sequences; over 20% are singletons and the top ten take about 10%. This TCR was sampled from a man between 45 and 60 years old who received an inactivated influenza vaccine. The V gene is TRBV15, the J gene TRBJ1-5; 7 nucleotides agree with TRBD1. This material consisted of PBMCs from blood, taken approximately 5 days after vaccination. DNA for the CDR3: TGTGCCACCAGCTCGGACAGGCCTTATGGCAATCAGCCCCAGCATTTT. Residues: CATSSDRPYGNQPQHF.